Sequencing of this TCR beta chain was carried out in a study of OX40 agonist ivuxolimab in advanced cancers. Study-wide context: Three patients, one with hepatocellular carcinoma and two with cutaneous melanoma, responded partially. Overall study results and limits: Within 6 weeks, CD4+ and CD8+ blood T cells expanded clonally at 0.1 to 3.0 mg/kg.

TCRdb's copy holds only in-frame clones and misses some; the assay was immunoSEQ multiplex PCR. The data contain about 150,000 clones, roughly 94% of them singletons. Germline lookup yields CDR1 SGHRS and CDR2 YFSETQ. V was cut by 4 bases and J by 4 bases, with 19 bases left in between. There are 16 residues in the CDR3. On this clone itself: Its antigen is still unknown.

The rearrangement joins TRBV5-1 to TRBJ2-3; perhaps TRBD2 as D (7 bases). Specimen: CD4+ or CD8+ T cells sorted from blood, collected in a trial of the OX40 agonist ivuxolimab. This sequence originates from an adult with an advanced solid tumor such as melanoma, head and neck, liver or kidney cancer. Here the CDR3 reads CASSPWGGPGADTQYF. The CDR3 nucleotides read TGCGCCAGCAGCCCCTGGGGGGGGCCGGGGGCAGATACGCAGTATTTT.